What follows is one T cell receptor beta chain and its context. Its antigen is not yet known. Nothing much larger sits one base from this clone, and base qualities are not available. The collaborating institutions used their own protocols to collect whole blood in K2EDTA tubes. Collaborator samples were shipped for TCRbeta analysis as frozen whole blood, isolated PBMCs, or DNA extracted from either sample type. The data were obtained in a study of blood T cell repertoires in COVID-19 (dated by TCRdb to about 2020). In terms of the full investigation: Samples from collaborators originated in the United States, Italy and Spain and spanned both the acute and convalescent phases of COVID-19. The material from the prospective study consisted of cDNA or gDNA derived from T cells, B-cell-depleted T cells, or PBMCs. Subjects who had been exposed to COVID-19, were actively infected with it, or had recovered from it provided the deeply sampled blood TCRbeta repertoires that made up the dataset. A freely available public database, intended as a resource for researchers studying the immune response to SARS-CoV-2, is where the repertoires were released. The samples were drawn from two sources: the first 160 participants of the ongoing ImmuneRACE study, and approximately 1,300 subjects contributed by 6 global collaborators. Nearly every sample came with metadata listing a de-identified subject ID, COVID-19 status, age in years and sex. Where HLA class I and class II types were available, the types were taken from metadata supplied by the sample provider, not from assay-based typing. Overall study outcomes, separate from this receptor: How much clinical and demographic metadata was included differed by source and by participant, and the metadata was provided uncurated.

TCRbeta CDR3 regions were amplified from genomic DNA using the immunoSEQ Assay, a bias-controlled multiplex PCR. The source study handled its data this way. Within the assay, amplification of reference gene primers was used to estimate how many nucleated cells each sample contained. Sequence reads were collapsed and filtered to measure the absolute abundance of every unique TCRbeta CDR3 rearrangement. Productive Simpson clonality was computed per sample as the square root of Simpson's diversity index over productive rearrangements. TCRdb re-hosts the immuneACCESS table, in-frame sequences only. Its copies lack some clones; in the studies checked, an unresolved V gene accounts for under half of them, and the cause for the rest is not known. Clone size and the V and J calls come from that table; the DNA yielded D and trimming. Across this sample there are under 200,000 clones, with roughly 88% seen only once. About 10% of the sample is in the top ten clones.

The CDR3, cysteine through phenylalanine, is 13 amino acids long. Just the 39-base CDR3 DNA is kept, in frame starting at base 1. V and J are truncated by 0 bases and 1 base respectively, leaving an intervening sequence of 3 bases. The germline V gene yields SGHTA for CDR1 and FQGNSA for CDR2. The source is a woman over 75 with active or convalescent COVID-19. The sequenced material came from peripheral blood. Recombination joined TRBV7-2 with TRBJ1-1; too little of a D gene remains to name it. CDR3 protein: CASSLAQNTEAFF. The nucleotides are TGTGCCAGCAGCTTAGCCCAGAACACTGAAGCTTTCTTT.